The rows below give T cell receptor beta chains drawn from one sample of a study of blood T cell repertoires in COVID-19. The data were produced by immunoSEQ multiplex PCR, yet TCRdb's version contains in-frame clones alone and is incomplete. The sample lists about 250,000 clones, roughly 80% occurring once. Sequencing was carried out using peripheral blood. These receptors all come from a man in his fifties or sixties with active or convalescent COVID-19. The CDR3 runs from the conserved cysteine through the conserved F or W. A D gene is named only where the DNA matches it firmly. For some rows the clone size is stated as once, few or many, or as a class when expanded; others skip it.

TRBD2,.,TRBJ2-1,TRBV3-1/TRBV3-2,CASSQATSGGEQFF,TGTGCCAGCAGCCAGGCGACTAGCGGGGGGGAGCAGTTCTTC
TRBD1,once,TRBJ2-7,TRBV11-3,CASSRGTGGLGEQYF,TGTGCCAGCAGCCGGGGGACAGGGGGCCTAGGCGAGCAGTACTTC
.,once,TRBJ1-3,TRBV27,CASSRAGRQSSGNTIYF,TGTGCCAGCAGCCGGGCGGGCAGGCAAAGCTCTGGAAACACCATATATTTT
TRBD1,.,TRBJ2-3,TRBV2,CASSEGGTGVRADTQYF,TGTGCCAGCAGTGAGGGAGGGACAGGGGTTAGGGCAGATACGCAGTATTTT
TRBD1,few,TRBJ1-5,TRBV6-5,CASRVSTGATQPQHF,TGTGCCAGCAGGGTTTCGACAGGGGCTACTCAGCCCCAGCATTTT
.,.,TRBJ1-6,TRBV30,CAWTGALNSPLHF,TGTGCCTGGACAGGGGCCCTGAATTCACCCCTCCACTTT
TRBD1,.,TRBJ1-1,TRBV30,CAWSSLGGLPEAFF,TGTGCCTGGAGTAGTCTAGGGGGCCTACCTGAAGCTTTCTTT
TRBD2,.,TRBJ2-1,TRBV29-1,CSVEGIGGASYNEQFF,TGCAGCGTTGAAGGAATCGGGGGGGCGTCCTACAATGAGCAGTTCTTC
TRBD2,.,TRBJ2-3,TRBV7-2,CASRGLAGGLNTQYF,TGTGCCAGCAGAGGACTAGCGGGGGGGCTGAATACGCAGTATTTT
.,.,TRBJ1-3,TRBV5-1,CASSLAPGNTIYF,TGCGCCAGCAGCTTGGCCCCAGGAAACACCATATATTTT
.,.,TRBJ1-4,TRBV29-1,CSVKHGREGNEKLFF,TGCAGCGTTAAACATGGACGGGAAGGTAATGAAAAACTGTTTTTT
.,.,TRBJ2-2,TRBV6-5,CASPNANTGELFF,TGTGCCAGCCCAAATGCGAACACCGGGGAGCTGTTTTTT
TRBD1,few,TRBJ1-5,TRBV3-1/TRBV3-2,CASSQGQGGQPQHF,TGTGCCAGCAGCCAAGGACAGGGCGGACAGCCCCAGCATTTT
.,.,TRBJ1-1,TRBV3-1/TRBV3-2,CASSRGNRVALNTEAFF,TGTGCCAGCAGCCGTGGGAACAGGGTAGCCCTGAACACTGAAGCTTTCTTT
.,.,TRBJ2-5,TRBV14,CASSHPTGETQYF,TGTGCCAGCAGCCACCCGACAGGAGAGACCCAGTACTTC
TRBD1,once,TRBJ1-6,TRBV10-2,CASSEGGGTARNSPLHF,TGCGCCAGCAGTGAGGGCGGAGGGACAGCTAGAAATTCACCCCTCCACTTT
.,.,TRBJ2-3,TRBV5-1,CASSWSDPTRDTQYF,TGCGCCAGCAGTTGGTCCGATCCTACCCGAGATACGCAGTATTTT
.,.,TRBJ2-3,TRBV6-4,CASSIGAGTDTQYF,TGTGCCAGCAGTATAGGGGCAGGCACAGATACGCAGTATTTT
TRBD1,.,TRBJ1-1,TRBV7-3,CASSPSSDRRRAEAFF,TGTGCCAGCAGCCCATCTTCGGACAGGCGGCGGGCTGAAGCTTTCTTT
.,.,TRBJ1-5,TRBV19,CASSILNRDSAQHF,TGTGCCAGTAGTATTTTGAACAGGGATTCAGCCCAGCATTTT
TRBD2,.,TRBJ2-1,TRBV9,CASSRSGGYNEQFF,TGTGCCAGCTCCAGGTCGGGGGGGTACAATGAGCAGTTCTTC
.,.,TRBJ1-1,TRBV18,CASSPRQPDEAFF,TGTGCCAGCTCACCAAGACAGCCCGATGAAGCTTTCTTT
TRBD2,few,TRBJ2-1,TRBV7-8,CASSLAGTSGVNEQFF,TGTGCCAGCAGCTTGGCCGGGACTAGCGGGGTCAATGAGCAGTTCTTC
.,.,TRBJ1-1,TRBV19,CATSRGLSGTEAFF,TGTGCCACATCCCGGGGGTTGTCTGGCACTGAAGCTTTCTTT
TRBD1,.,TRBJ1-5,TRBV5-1,CASSLAPGQGEQPQHF,TGCGCCAGCAGCTTGGCGCCGGGACAGGGGGAGCAGCCCCAGCATTTT
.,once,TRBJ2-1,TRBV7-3,CASSTLGGYNERQFF,TGTGCCAGCAGCACCCTCGGGGGATACAATGAGCGGCAGTTCTTC
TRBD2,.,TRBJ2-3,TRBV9,CASSVVGGGVTDTQYF,TGTGCCAGCAGCGTAGTTGGCGGGGGAGTGACAGATACGCAGTATTTT
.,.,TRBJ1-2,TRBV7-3,CASSPQTQGGYGYTF,TGTGCCAGCAGCCCCCAGACACAAGGTGGCTATGGCTACACCTTC
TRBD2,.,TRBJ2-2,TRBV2,CASSWAGDTGELFF,TGTGCCAGCAGTTGGGCGGGAGACACCGGGGAGCTGTTTTTT
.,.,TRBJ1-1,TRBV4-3,CASSQPGTEAFF,TGCGCCAGCAGCCAGCCTGGGACAGAAGCTTTCTTT
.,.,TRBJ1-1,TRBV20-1,CSARGQGTAFF,TGCAGTGCTAGAGGGCAGGGTACGGCTTTCTTT
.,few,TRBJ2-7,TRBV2,CASSDIRGPADSYEQYF,TGTGCCAGCAGTGACATAAGAGGTCCGGCGGACTCCTACGAGCAGTACTTC
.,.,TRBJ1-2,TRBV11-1,CASSPDASRYGYTF,TGTGCCAGCAGCCCAGATGCCTCGAGGTATGGCTACACCTTC
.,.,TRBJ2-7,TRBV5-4,CASSLGQGWSYEQYF,TGTGCCAGCAGCTTGGGTCAGGGGTGGTCCTACGAGCAGTACTTC
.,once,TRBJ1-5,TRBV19,CASRRGSQPQHF,TGTGCCAGTAGAAGGGGTAGTCAGCCCCAGCATTTT
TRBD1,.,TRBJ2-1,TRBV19,CASSTSRQGNEQFF,TGTGCCAGTAGTACATCCCGACAGGGCAATGAGCAGTTCTTC
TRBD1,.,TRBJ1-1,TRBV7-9,CASSLGDSGTEAFF,TGTGCCAGCAGCTTAGGGGACAGCGGCACTGAAGCTTTCTTT
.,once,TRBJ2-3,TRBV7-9,CASSLKVGRDTQYF,TGTGCCAGCAGCCTTAAAGTAGGGAGAGATACGCAGTATTTT
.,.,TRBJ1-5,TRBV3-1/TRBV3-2,CASSQGRSNQPQHF,TGTGCCAGCAGCCAGGGCCGTAGCAATCAGCCCCAGCATTTT
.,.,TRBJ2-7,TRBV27,CASSPVDRDPYEQYF,TGTGCCAGCAGTCCCGTGGACAGAGACCCCTACGAGCAGTACTTC
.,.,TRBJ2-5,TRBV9,CASSVDPQGGQYF,TGTGCCAGCAGCGTCGATCCTCAGGGGGGCCAGTACTTC
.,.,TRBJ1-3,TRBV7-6,CASSPAGSRSGNTIYF,TGTGCCAGCAGCCCAGCAGGGTCGAGGTCTGGAAACACCATATATTTT
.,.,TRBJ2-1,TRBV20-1,CSASASGSYNEQFF,TGCAGTGCTAGTGCCAGCGGCTCCTACAATGAGCAGTTCTTC
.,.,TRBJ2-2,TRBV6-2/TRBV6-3,CASSYSGTVGELFF,TGTGCCAGCAGTTACTCCGGGACTGTCGGGGAGCTGTTTTTT
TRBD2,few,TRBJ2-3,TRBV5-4,CASSLGLAGRGTQYF,TGTGCCAGCAGCTTGGGGCTAGCGGGGAGAGGTACGCAGTATTTT
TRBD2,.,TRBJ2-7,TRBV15,CATSGGLAGTESSYEQYF,TGTGCCACCAGCGGGGGACTAGCGGGGACTGAGAGCTCCTACGAGCAGTACTTC
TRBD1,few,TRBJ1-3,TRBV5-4,CASSRDRGTGNTIYF,TGTGCCAGCAGCCGGGACAGGGGGACTGGAAACACCATATATTTT
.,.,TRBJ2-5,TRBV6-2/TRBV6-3,CASSYDSQETQYF,TGTGCCAGCAGTTACGACTCCCAAGAGACCCAGTACTTC
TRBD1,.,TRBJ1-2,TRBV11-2,CASSLSIIGTGKTF,TGTGCCAGCAGCTTATCGATAATAGGGACAGGGAAAACCTTC
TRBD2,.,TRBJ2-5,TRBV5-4,CASSSLAGGLQETQYF,TGTGCCAGCAGCTCCTTAGCGGGGGGGCTTCAAGAGACCCAGTACTTC
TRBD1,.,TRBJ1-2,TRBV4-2,CASSQYRGYGYTF,TGTGCCAGCAGCCAATACAGGGGGTATGGCTACACCTTC